A selection of T cell receptor beta chains follows, all from one sample in a study of cytomegalovirus exposure and HLA in healthy donors. The assay was immunoSEQ multiplex PCR, and TCRdb's table has in-frame clones only and misses some. The sample includes about 130,000 clones, roughly 89% of them seen just once. The sequenced material came from PBMCs. The source of these receptors is a woman aged 25 to 39 in good health and CMV-seronegative. The CDR3 runs from the conserved cysteine through the conserved F or W. D genes are given only for firm matches. Not every row has a clone size; where given, it reads once, few, many or a size class.

cdr3_aa: CASSMAVSGANVLTF
cdr3_nt: TGTGCCAGTAGTATGGCCGTCTCTGGGGCCAACGTCCTGACTTTC
clone_size: .
v_call: TRBV19
d_call: .
j_call: TRBJ2-6

cdr3_aa: CATQGQYTGELFF
cdr3_nt: TGTGCCACCCAGGGGCAGTACACCGGGGAGCTGTTTTTT
clone_size: .
v_call: TRBV28
d_call: .
j_call: TRBJ2-2

cdr3_aa: CASSWQGGTDTQYF
cdr3_nt: TGTGCCAGCAGTTGGCAGGGTGGGACAGATACGCAGTATTTT
clone_size: .
v_call: TRBV27
d_call: .
j_call: TRBJ2-3

cdr3_aa: CASTPGQGRHNQPQHF
cdr3_nt: TGTGCCAGTACCCCGGGACAGGGACGGCACAATCAGCCCCAGCATTTT
clone_size: .
v_call: TRBV19
d_call: TRBD1
j_call: TRBJ1-5

cdr3_aa: CASMWLTGRETQYF
cdr3_nt: TGTGCCAGCATGTGGCTTACGGGGAGGGAGACCCAGTACTTC
clone_size: .
v_call: TRBV2
d_call: .
j_call: TRBJ2-5

cdr3_aa: CSVDDGENTEAFF
cdr3_nt: TGCAGCGTTGACGACGGAGAGAACACTGAAGCTTTCTTT
clone_size: .
v_call: TRBV29-1
d_call: .
j_call: TRBJ1-1

cdr3_aa: CASSYDQGRVANTQYF
cdr3_nt: TGTGCCAGCAGTTACGACCAGGGGCGGGTTGCAAATACGCAGTATTTT
clone_size: .
v_call: TRBV6-6
d_call: .
j_call: TRBJ2-3

cdr3_aa: CAWSVLDTQYF
cdr3_nt: TGTGCCTGGAGTGTACTTGATACGCAGTATTTT
clone_size: .
v_call: TRBV30
d_call: .
j_call: TRBJ2-3

cdr3_aa: CASSLNRGSTEAFF
cdr3_nt: TGTGCCAGCAGCCTCAACAGGGGTAGTACTGAAGCTTTCTTT
clone_size: .
v_call: TRBV11-3
d_call: TRBD1
j_call: TRBJ1-1

cdr3_aa: CASSSDKTYEQYF
cdr3_nt: TGTGCCAGCAGCTCAGACAAGACCTACGAGCAGTACTTC
clone_size: .
v_call: TRBV7-9
d_call: .
j_call: TRBJ2-7

cdr3_aa: CASSLTGVSGNTIYF
cdr3_nt: TGTGCCAGCAGCTTGACAGGAGTCTCTGGAAACACCATATATTTT
clone_size: .
v_call: TRBV7-9
d_call: .
j_call: TRBJ1-3

cdr3_aa: CASSDPGLDITTNEKLFF
cdr3_nt: TGTGCCAGCAGTGACCCGGGACTGGATATTACAACTAATGAAAAACTGTTTTTT
clone_size: .
v_call: TRBV2
d_call: .
j_call: TRBJ1-4

cdr3_aa: CASSESRKGKSDGYTF
cdr3_nt: TGTGCCAGCAGTGAATCCAGGAAGGGGAAATCGGATGGCTACACCTTC
clone_size: .
v_call: TRBV25-1
d_call: .
j_call: TRBJ1-2

cdr3_aa: CASSWGLAGYEQYF
cdr3_nt: TGTGCCAGCAGCTGGGGACTAGCGGGTTACGAGCAGTACTTC
clone_size: .
v_call: TRBV7-2
d_call: TRBD2
j_call: TRBJ2-7

cdr3_aa: CASSLDGGGRPTYEQYF
cdr3_nt: TGTGCCAGCAGCTTAGACGGCGGCGGGAGGCCCACCTACGAGCAGTACTTC
clone_size: .
v_call: TRBV7-2
d_call: TRBD2
j_call: TRBJ2-7

cdr3_aa: CASTKTGQGNTEAFF
cdr3_nt: TGTGCCAGCACGAAGACCGGCCAGGGGAACACTGAAGCTTTCTTT
clone_size: .
v_call: TRBV6-6
d_call: .
j_call: TRBJ1-1

cdr3_aa: CASSQVEAGVSFKGYEQYF
cdr3_nt: TGTGCCAGCAGCCAAGTTGAGGCGGGAGTGTCTTTTAAGGGCTACGAGCAGTACTTC
clone_size: .
v_call: TRBV4-2
d_call: TRBD2
j_call: TRBJ2-7

cdr3_aa: CASSRAGQANQPQHF
cdr3_nt: TGTGCCAGTAGTCGAGCCGGACAGGCCAATCAGCCCCAGCATTTT
clone_size: .
v_call: TRBV19
d_call: TRBD1
j_call: TRBJ1-5

cdr3_aa: CASSTGTGGNEQYF
cdr3_nt: TGCGCCAGCAGCACTGGGACAGGGGGAAACGAGCAGTACTTC
clone_size: .
v_call: TRBV5-1
d_call: TRBD1
j_call: TRBJ2-7

cdr3_aa: CASRRAGVYEQYF
cdr3_nt: TGTGCCAGCAGAAGAGCGGGAGTTTACGAGCAGTACTTC
clone_size: .
v_call: TRBV5-4
d_call: TRBD2
j_call: TRBJ2-7

cdr3_aa: CASSPTGGVTGELFF
cdr3_nt: TGTGCCAGCAGCCCGACAGGGGGGGTCACCGGGGAGCTGTTTTTT
clone_size: .
v_call: TRBV7-3
d_call: TRBD1
j_call: TRBJ2-2

cdr3_aa: CASRPQGGDGYTF
cdr3_nt: TGTGCCAGCCGCCCCCAGGGTGGGGATGGCTACACCTTC
clone_size: once
v_call: TRBV7-2
d_call: .
j_call: TRBJ1-2

cdr3_aa: CASSRTPRRPYEQYF
cdr3_nt: TGTGCCAGCTCAAGGACACCGCGGAGACCTTACGAGCAGTACTTC
clone_size: once
v_call: TRBV18
d_call: .
j_call: TRBJ2-7

cdr3_aa: CASRIKQGQVYEQYF
cdr3_nt: TGTGCCAGCAGAATCAAACAGGGGCAGGTGTACGAGCAGTACTTC
clone_size: .
v_call: TRBV27
d_call: TRBD1
j_call: TRBJ2-7

cdr3_aa: CSVLGTGGDNTQYF
cdr3_nt: TGCAGCGTTCTAGGGACAGGGGGTGATAATACGCAGTATTTT
clone_size: .
v_call: TRBV29-1
d_call: TRBD1
j_call: TRBJ2-3

cdr3_aa: CASSLGQSSGNTIYF
cdr3_nt: TGCGCCAGCAGCTTGGGACAAAGCTCTGGAAACACCATATATTTT
clone_size: few
v_call: TRBV5-1
d_call: .
j_call: TRBJ1-3

cdr3_aa: CASSLGQRLKDSYEQYF
cdr3_nt: TGTGCCAGCAGCTTAGGACAGCGATTAAAGGACTCCTACGAGCAGTACTTC
clone_size: .
v_call: TRBV7-8
d_call: .
j_call: TRBJ2-7

cdr3_aa: CASRTGQETQYF
cdr3_nt: TGTGCCAGCAGAACGGGCCAAGAGACCCAGTACTTC
clone_size: .
v_call: TRBV28
d_call: .
j_call: TRBJ2-5

cdr3_aa: CASSSPGQGTSYEQYF
cdr3_nt: TGTGCCAGCAGCTCCCCGGGACAGGGGACTTCCTACGAGCAGTACTTC
clone_size: .
v_call: TRBV5-6
d_call: TRBD1
j_call: TRBJ2-7

cdr3_aa: CASRGTGNTGELFF
cdr3_nt: TGTGCCAGCAGGGGGACAGGGAACACCGGGGAGCTGTTTTTT
clone_size: few
v_call: TRBV6-4
d_call: TRBD1
j_call: TRBJ2-2

cdr3_aa: CASSFRGGDTEAFF
cdr3_nt: TGTGCCAGCAGCTTTAGAGGGGGTGACACTGAAGCTTTCTTT
clone_size: .
v_call: TRBV7-3
d_call: .
j_call: TRBJ1-1

cdr3_aa: CASSLSTSPLHF
cdr3_nt: TGTGCCAGCAGCTTATCTACTTCACCCCTCCACTTT
clone_size: .
v_call: TRBV7-9
d_call: .
j_call: TRBJ1-6

cdr3_aa: CASPTGQHSGANVLTF
cdr3_nt: TGTGCCAGCCCGACGGGACAGCACTCTGGGGCCAACGTCCTGACTTTC
clone_size: once
v_call: TRBV18
d_call: TRBD1
j_call: TRBJ2-6

cdr3_aa: CASSLFGTSGSYEQYF
cdr3_nt: TGTGCCAGCAGTTTATTTGGGACTAGCGGGAGCTACGAGCAGTACTTC
clone_size: .
v_call: TRBV28
d_call: TRBD2
j_call: TRBJ2-7

cdr3_aa: CAISAGNSYEQYF
cdr3_nt: TGTGCCATCAGTGCGGGAAACTCCTACGAGCAGTACTTC
clone_size: few
v_call: TRBV10-3
d_call: .
j_call: TRBJ2-7

cdr3_aa: CASSVRSGGWETQYF
cdr3_nt: TGTGCCAGCAGCGTTCGGAGCGGGGGATGGGAGACCCAGTACTTC
clone_size: .
v_call: TRBV2
d_call: TRBD2
j_call: TRBJ2-5

cdr3_aa: CASSPPERGAYNEQFF
cdr3_nt: TGTGCCAGCTCACCCCCCGAACGGGGGGCCTACAATGAGCAGTTCTTC
clone_size: .
v_call: TRBV18
d_call: TRBD2
j_call: TRBJ2-1

cdr3_aa: CATSSSTGTGVEKLFF
cdr3_nt: TGTGCCACCAGCAGTTCTACCGGGACAGGGGTTGAAAAACTGTTTTTT
clone_size: few
v_call: TRBV15
d_call: TRBD1
j_call: TRBJ1-4

cdr3_aa: CASSTTGEGWGQPQHF
cdr3_nt: TGTGCCAGCAGCACGACAGGGGAGGGTTGGGGTCAGCCCCAGCATTTT
clone_size: .
v_call: TRBV28
d_call: TRBD1
j_call: TRBJ1-5

cdr3_aa: CASSEWLAGGMRETQYF
cdr3_nt: TGCGCCAGCAGTGAGTGGCTAGCGGGAGGAATGAGGGAGACCCAGTACTTC
clone_size: .
v_call: TRBV10-2
d_call: TRBD2
j_call: TRBJ2-5

cdr3_aa: CASSWNSGEHRETQYF
cdr3_nt: TGTGCCAGCAGCTGGAATAGCGGAGAACACCGGGAGACCCAGTACTTC
clone_size: .
v_call: TRBV7-9
d_call: .
j_call: TRBJ2-5

cdr3_aa: CASRNSVSSYNEQFF
cdr3_nt: TGTGCCAGTAGAAATAGCGTAAGCTCCTACAATGAGCAGTTCTTC
clone_size: .
v_call: TRBV27
d_call: .
j_call: TRBJ2-1

cdr3_aa: CSAGLAGGSQETQYF
cdr3_nt: TGCAGCGCTGGACTAGCGGGGGGAAGCCAAGAGACCCAGTACTTC
clone_size: .
v_call: TRBV29-1
d_call: TRBD2
j_call: TRBJ2-5

cdr3_aa: CATSILQGEAFF
cdr3_nt: TGTGCCACCAGCATTTTACAGGGGGAGGCTTTCTTT
clone_size: .
v_call: TRBV15
d_call: TRBD1
j_call: TRBJ1-1

cdr3_aa: CASIAGQGSDTQYF
cdr3_nt: TGTGCCAGCATCGCCGGACAGGGGAGTGATACGCAGTATTTT
clone_size: .
v_call: TRBV28
d_call: TRBD1
j_call: TRBJ2-3

cdr3_aa: CASSYPGQGATEQYF
cdr3_nt: TGTGCCAGCAGTTACCCCGGACAGGGGGCTACCGAGCAGTACTTC
clone_size: .
v_call: TRBV6-6
d_call: TRBD1
j_call: TRBJ2-7

cdr3_aa: CASSGGLGTEAFF
cdr3_nt: TGTGCCAGCAGTGGGGGGCTGGGCACTGAAGCTTTCTTT
clone_size: .
v_call: TRBV2
d_call: .
j_call: TRBJ1-1

cdr3_aa: CASSQGRTLRSSTEAFF
cdr3_nt: TGCGCCAGCAGCCAAGGGAGGACTCTACGCTCCAGCACTGAAGCTTTCTTT
clone_size: once
v_call: TRBV4-3
d_call: .
j_call: TRBJ1-1

cdr3_aa: CASSVRIQGSTDTQYF
cdr3_nt: TGTGCCAGCAGCGTGAGAATACAGGGTTCTACAGATACGCAGTATTTT
clone_size: once
v_call: TRBV7-9
d_call: .
j_call: TRBJ2-3

cdr3_aa: CASSLSGTGPYEQYF
cdr3_nt: TGTGCCAGCAGCCTGTCTGGGACAGGGCCCTACGAGCAGTACTTC
clone_size: .
v_call: TRBV7-6
d_call: TRBD1
j_call: TRBJ2-7